This TCR beta chain was recorded in a study of Graves' ophthalmopathy and Graves' hyperthyroidism. The overall study: Sampling took place at initial diagnosis, with peripheral blood obtained before any treatment.

No progression to ophthalmopathy over 18 months defined stable hyperthyroidism. The germline CDR1 and CDR2 sequences are DFQATT and SNEGSKA (reference sequence). Germline trimming cut 0 bases from V and 3 bases from J; bases unmatched to any gene: 14. The CDR3 runs to 17 residues. Ten or more counts support this clonotype. Scientists amplified the TCR beta CDR3 regions from RNA transcripts. The first round was an RT-PCR with HTBI primers, and the second round was a multiplex PCR. Each CDR3 protein is one row after TCRdb ran MiXCR on the multiplex PCR reads. The table includes about 370,000 distinct CDR3 sequences, 15% to 20% detected once.

This receptor was obtained from an adult woman with stable Graves' hyperthyroidism. The sequenced material came from peripheral blood. The chain links TRBV20-1 to TRBJ2-7, with 7 bases that match TRBD1. In DNA, the CDR3 is TGCAGTGCTAGAGATGCAATTGGGACAGCTAAGGGCTACGAGCAGTACTTC. Amino acids: CSARDAIGTAKGYEQYF.